This T cell receptor beta chain was captured in a study of early T cells in non-severe SARS-CoV-2 infection. Across the whole study: Bulk RNA taken from unsorted whole blood was sequenced, leaving chains unpaired.

In this sample, this clonotype turned up a few times. Its target is not known. Germline-derived CDR1 and CDR2 are SGHTA and FQGTGA. The CDR3 spans 13 residues. V dropped 0 bases and J dropped 7 bases, with 9 bases sitting between them. Whole-study findings and limits: Clonotype matching in VDJdb favored anti-spike CD8 responses and did not capture private and CD4 specificities.

Attachment of unique molecular identifiers was made to individual cDNA molecules. TCRdb ran MiXCR on the 5' RACE reads and lists one entry per CDR3 protein. The sample lists around 46,000 distinct CDR3 sequences; approximately 10% were seen once. The chain recombines TRBV7-3 with TRBJ1-1; maybe TRBD1 (5 bases). The sequenced sample consisted of whole blood. The clonotype originates from an adult who was a healthcare worker with PCR-confirmed SARS-CoV-2 infection or an uninfected control (not recorded which). The chain's CDR3 is CASSLTRRGEAFF. CDR3 bases: TGTGCCAGCAGCTTAACTCGAAGGGGTGAAGCTTTCTTT.